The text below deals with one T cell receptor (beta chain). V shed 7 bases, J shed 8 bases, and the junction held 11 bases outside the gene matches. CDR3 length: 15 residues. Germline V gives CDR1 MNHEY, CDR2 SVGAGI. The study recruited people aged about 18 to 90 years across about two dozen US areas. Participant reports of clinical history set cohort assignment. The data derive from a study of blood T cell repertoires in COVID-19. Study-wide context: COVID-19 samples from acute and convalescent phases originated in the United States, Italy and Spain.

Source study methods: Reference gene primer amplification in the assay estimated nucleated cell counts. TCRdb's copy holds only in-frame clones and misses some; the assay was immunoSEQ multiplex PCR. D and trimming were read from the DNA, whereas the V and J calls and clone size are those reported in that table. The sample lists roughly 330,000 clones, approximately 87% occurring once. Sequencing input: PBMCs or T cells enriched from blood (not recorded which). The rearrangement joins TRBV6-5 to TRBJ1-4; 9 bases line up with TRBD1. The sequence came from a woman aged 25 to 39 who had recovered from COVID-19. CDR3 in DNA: TGTGCCAGCACCCGAGATGGGACAGGGTACGAAAAACTGTTTTTT. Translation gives CASTRDGTGYEKLFF.